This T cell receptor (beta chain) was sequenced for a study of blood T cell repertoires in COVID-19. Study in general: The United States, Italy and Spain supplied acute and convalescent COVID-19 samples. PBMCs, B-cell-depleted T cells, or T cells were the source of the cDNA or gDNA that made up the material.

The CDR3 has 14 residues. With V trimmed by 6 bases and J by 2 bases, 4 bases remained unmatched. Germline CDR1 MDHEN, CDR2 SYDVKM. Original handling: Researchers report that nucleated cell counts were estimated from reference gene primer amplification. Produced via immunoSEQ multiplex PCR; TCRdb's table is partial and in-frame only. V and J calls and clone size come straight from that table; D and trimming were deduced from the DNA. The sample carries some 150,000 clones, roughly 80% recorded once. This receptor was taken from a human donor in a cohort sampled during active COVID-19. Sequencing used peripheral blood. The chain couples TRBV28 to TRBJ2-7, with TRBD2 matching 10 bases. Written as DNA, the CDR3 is TGTGCCAGCAGAGTAGCGGGGGGCGCCTACGAGCAGTACTTC. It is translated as CASRVAGGAYEQYF.